This T cell receptor beta chain comes out of a study of blood T cell repertoires in COVID-19. Across the study: T cells, B-cell-depleted T cells, or PBMCs supplied cDNA or gDNA.

In the source study's methods: Researchers report that nucleated cell counts were estimated from reference gene primer amplification. The repertoire was sequenced with immunoSEQ multiplex PCR; TCRdb's copy has only in-frame clones and lacks some. The V and J calls and clone size are taken from that table; D and trimming were inferred from the DNA. The sample includes about 220,000 clones, 90% of them seen just once. Participants reported their clinical history, and cohort assignment relied on those reports. CDR1 is LGHNA and CDR2 is YNFKEQ in the germline V gene. V shed 5 bases and J 4 bases; nucleotides not matched to a gene: 9. CDR3 length: 16 residues.

The rearrangement links TRBV4-2 to TRBJ2-3; the match to TRBD2 covers 10 bases. Sequencing used PBMCs or T cells enriched from blood (not recorded which). This TCR came from a man aged 30 to 45 who had been exposed to COVID-19. CDR3 sequence reads: CASSARTSGGADTQYF. The CDR3 region has the DNA TGTGCCAGCAGCGCAAGGACTAGCGGAGGGGCAGATACGCAGTATTTT.